The TCR beta chain under discussion was sequenced for a study of identifying expanded T cells in peripheral blood. The repertoire was sequenced with immunoSEQ multiplex PCR; TCRdb's copy has only in-frame clones and lacks some. The sample holds 100,000 to 150,000 clones, approximately 88% seen once. Study-level results: Technical replicates showed about 1.2 changed clones; two weeks about 16; four weeks 19. Clone count variance between roughly 2-week samples rose with total template count.

During the collection period, no donor immune events like infections were recorded. Comments on this clone: Its antigen remains unidentified. The junction departs from the called germline gene at one end, perhaps through a read error.

CDR1 is SEHNR, CDR2 FQNEAQ, per germline (reference sequence). This CDR3 is built from 14 residues. The TCR was taken from a person between 18 and 70 years old in good health. J is TRBJ2-7 and V is TRBV7-9; unclear D gene. Sequenced: blood. The CDR3: CAGSSDGPDSRQYF. The CDR3, as DNA: TGTGCCGGCAGCTCAGACGGACCGGATTCTCGGCAGTACTTC.